The TCR beta chain under discussion was sequenced for a study of cytomegalovirus exposure and HLA in healthy donors. Overall study findings and caveats: A later analysis found that most CMV-associated TCR beta chains appeared HLA-restricted. TCR beta V- and J-gene trimming was later associated with a missense DCLRE1C variant. The authors enumerated around 150 TCR beta chains as linked to cytomegalovirus.

V shed 3 bases and J shed 5 bases, with 19 bases lying between them. This CDR3 contains 17 residues. Per germline, CDR1 SEHNR and CDR2 FQNEAQ (reference sequence). A multiplex PCR was run with 60 Vbeta primers and 13 Jbeta primers. Only in-frame clones appear in the TCRdb table, and some are missing; sequencing was by immunoSEQ multiplex PCR. The repertoire holds fewer than 85,000 clones, with under 80% as singletons. Healthy bone marrow donors made up the donor group. Notes on this clone: The antigen remains unidentified.

The chain joins TRBV7-9 to TRBJ1-4; possible D gene TRBD1, 6 bases. The receptor was isolated from a man in his forties in good health and CMV-seropositive. Source material: PBMCs. This chain's CDR3 is CASSLGITGTINEKLFF. The DNA of the CDR3 is TGTGCCAGCAGCTTGGGTATCACAGGGACTATCAATGAAAAACTGTTTTTT.